The next 9 T cell receptor beta chains were all read from a single sample in a study of cytomegalovirus exposure and HLA in healthy donors. Profiled with immunoSEQ multiplex PCR; TCRdb holds only in-frame clones, not every one. Among approximately 220,000 clones, around 90% were seen once, and the ten largest hold roughly 1%. Sequenced input: PBMCs. The receptor set was obtained from a young woman in good health and CMV-seronegative.

This clone was recorded once. V usage is TRBV4-1 and J usage is TRBJ2-5; D might be TRBD1 (6 bases). V was shortened by 0 bases and J by 5 bases, with 10 bases between the two germline ends. Germline loops: CDR1 MGHRA, CDR2 YSYEKL. This CDR3 has 14 amino acids. The CDR3 nucleotides are TGCGCCAGCAGCCAAGACCCAGGGGTCGAGACCCAGTACTTC. As protein: CASSQDPGVETQYF.

This clone was detected once. V and J are TRBV5-1 and TRBJ2-1; 11 bases agree with TRBD2. V dropped 1 base and J dropped 4; count of bases not matched to a gene: 4. The CDR3 length is 16 residues. Germline values: CDR1 SGHRS, CDR2 YFSETQ. The CDR3 DNA is TGCGCCAGCAGCTTGTCCGGGACTAGCGGTTACAATGAGCAGTTCTTC. Residues: CASSLSGTSGYNEQFF.

This clone was observed a single time. The chain has TRBV7-8 and TRBJ2-7; 12 bases map to TRBD1. Germline V lookup: CDR1 SGHVS, CDR2 FQNEAQ. CDR3 length: 17 residues. J gave up 4 bases and V 5 bases, and 12 bases lay outside the gene matches. CDR3 residues: CASSPLWDRGRIYEQYF. In DNA form, the CDR3 reads TGTGCCAGCAGCCCCCTCTGGGACAGGGGGCGCATATACGAGCAGTACTTC.

This clone was seen only once. This chain links TRBV7-6 with TRBJ2-1; D is perhaps TRBD1 (5 bases). CDR1 SGHVS and CDR2 FNYEAQ come from the germline V gene. Trimming left V 0 bases short and J 10 bases short, with 10 bases between. The CDR3 has 13 amino acids. This chain's CDR3 is CASSLASRVEQFF. CDR3 nucleotide sequence: TGTGCCAGCAGCTTAGCGTCCAGGGTCGAGCAGTTCTTC.

The gene calls are TRBV5-6 and TRBJ2-1, with a tentative D call TRBD2 (6 bases). V gave up 1 base and J gave up 9 bases, with 23 bases separating them. The CDR3 extends over 17 amino acids. Germline CDR1 reads SGHDT; CDR2 reads YYEEEE. CDR3 sequence (DNA): TGTGCCAGCAGCTTGAAGTTTCCGGGCGGGGAAGCCTTTGAGCAGTTCTTC. It encodes CASSLKFPGGEAFEQFF.

The chain is built from TRBV7-9 and TRBJ2-7; D is ambiguous. Germline V gene sequence: CDR1 SEHNR, CDR2 FQNEAQ (reference sequence). This CDR3 has 12 amino acids. Trimming left V 2 bases short and J 6 bases short, with 8 bases between. The chain's CDR3 is CASSLINSEQYF. DNA of the CDR3: TGTGCCAGCAGCTTAATTAACTCCGAGCAGTACTTC.

The chain recombines TRBV5-1 with TRBJ1-3; D is ambiguous. This CDR3 is built from 13 residues. Looked up from germline, CDR1 is SGHRS and CDR2 is YFSETQ. V gave up 2 bases and J gave up 2 bases, with 5 bases separating them. CDR3 sequence: CASSFVPGNTIYF. CDR3 bases: TGCGCCAGCAGCTTCGTTCCTGGAAACACCATATATTTT.

This sequence joins TRBV11-1 and TRBJ2-7; possibly TRBD1 for D (6 bases). The CDR3 has 14 residues. CDR1 is SGHAT and CDR2 is FQDESV in the germline V gene (reference sequence). The V end lost 1 base, the J end lost 6 bases, and 13 bases lay between the germline ends. In DNA, the CDR3 is TGTGCCAGCAGCTTAGGGAACAGGGTTGGCGAGCAGTACTTC. It encodes CASSLGNRVGEQYF.

The V call is TRBV2, the J call TRBJ2-5; the match to TRBD2 covers 9 bases. Germline V gene data show CDR1 as SNHLY and CDR2 as FYNNEI. V was clipped by 10 bases and J by 1 base; unmatched bases: 10. The CDR3 spans 15 residues. The CDR3 region is CATVGTSWAQETQYF. The CDR3 nucleotides read TGTGCCACCGTCGGGACTAGCTGGGCCCAAGAGACCCAGTACTTC.